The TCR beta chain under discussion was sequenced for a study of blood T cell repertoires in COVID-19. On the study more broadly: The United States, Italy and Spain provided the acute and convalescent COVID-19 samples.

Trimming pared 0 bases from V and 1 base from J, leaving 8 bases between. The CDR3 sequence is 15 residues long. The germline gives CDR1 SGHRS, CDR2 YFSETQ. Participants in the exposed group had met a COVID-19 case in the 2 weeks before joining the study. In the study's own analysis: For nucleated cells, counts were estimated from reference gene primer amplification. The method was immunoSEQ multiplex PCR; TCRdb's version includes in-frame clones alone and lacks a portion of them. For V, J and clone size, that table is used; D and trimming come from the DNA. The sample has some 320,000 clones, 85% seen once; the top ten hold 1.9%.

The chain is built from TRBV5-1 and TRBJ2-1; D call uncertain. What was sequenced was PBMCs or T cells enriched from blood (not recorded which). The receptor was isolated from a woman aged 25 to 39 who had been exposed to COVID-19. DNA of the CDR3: TGCGCCAGCAGCTTGGTACTAAATTCCTACAATGAGCAGTTCTTC. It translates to CASSLVLNSYNEQFF.